The rows below give T cell receptor beta chains drawn from one sample of a study of CD4+ T cells in melanoma. TCRdb keeps only in-frame clones here, not all; method: immunoSEQ multiplex PCR. The table includes 8,000 to 10,000 clones, under 75% detected once. The sequencing sample was made of cells from a culture (not recorded whether cultured in vitro). These TCRs come from a human donor with melanoma. Each CDR3 is given with its conserved first and last residue. Fields, in order: clone size, J gene, V gene, CDR3 protein. Rows may omit the clone size; those that give it use once, few, many or a size class.

size: NA
J: TRBJ1-4
V: TRBV15
CDR3: CATSRDFGVSRTRGEKLFF

size: NA
J: TRBJ2-3
V: TRBV6-6
CDR3: CASSYSARVTDTQYF

size: NA
J: TRBJ2-1
V: TRBV5-1
CDR3: CASKRAAGVSNEQFF

size: NA
J: TRBJ1-2
V: TRBV15
CDR3: CATSRDRGYGYTF

size: NA
J: TRBJ2-3
V: TRBV11-2
CDR3: CASSLVKGGQITDTQYF

size: NA
J: TRBJ1-5
V: TRBV6-5
CDR3: CASSYSRDQPQHF

size: NA
J: TRBJ1-6
V: TRBV16
CDR3: CASSQLARGDSPLHF

size: once
J: TRBJ1-2
V: TRBV10-3
CDR3: CAISEDVGSGYGYTF

size: NA
J: TRBJ2-3
V: TRBV6-5
CDR3: CASKGTDTDTQYF

size: few
J: TRBJ1-3
V: TRBV27
CDR3: CASSATVSGNTIYF

size: NA
J: TRBJ1-6
V: TRBV4-1
CDR3: CASSQGKGEPWNSPLHF

size: NA
J: TRBJ2-2
V: TRBV5-1
CDR3: CASSAGQDPGELFF